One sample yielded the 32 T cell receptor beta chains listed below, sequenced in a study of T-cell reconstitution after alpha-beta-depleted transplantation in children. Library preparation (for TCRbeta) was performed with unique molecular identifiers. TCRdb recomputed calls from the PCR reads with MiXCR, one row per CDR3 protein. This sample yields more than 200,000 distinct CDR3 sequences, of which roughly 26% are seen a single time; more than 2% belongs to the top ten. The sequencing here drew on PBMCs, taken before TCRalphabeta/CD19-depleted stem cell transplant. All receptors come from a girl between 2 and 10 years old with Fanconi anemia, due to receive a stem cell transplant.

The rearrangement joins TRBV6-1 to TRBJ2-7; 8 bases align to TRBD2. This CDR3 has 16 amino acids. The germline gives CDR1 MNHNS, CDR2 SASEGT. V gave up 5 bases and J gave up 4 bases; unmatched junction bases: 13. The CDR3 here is CASSTSSGWSRYEQYF. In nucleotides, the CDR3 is TGTGCCAGCAGTACCTCTAGCGGGTGGAGTAGATACGAGCAGTACTTC.

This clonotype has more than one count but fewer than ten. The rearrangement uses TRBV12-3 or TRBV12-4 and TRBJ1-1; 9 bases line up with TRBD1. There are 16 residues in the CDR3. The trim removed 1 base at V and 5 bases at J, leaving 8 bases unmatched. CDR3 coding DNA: TGTGCCAGCAGTTTAGGCACAGGGGGCTTCGGAACTGAAGCTTTCTTT. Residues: CASSLGTGGFGTEAFF.

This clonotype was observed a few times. This CDR3 reads CSASGGDDQPQHF. The CDR3 nucleotides are TGCAGCGCCTCAGGGGGCGACGACCAGCCCCAGCATTTT. The chain carries TRBV29-1 and TRBJ1-5, with 8 positions matching TRBD1. V trimming: 7 bases; J trimming: 7 bases; junction bases outside the gene matches: 9. The germline V gene encodes CDR1 SQVTM and CDR2 ANQGSEA. The CDR3 length is 13 residues.

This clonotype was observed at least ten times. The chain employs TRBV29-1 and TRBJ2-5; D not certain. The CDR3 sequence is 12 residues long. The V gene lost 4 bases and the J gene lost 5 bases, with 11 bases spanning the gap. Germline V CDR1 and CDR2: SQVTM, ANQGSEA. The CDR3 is CSVGSNLETQYF. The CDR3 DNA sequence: TGCAGCGTTGGGTCGAACTTGGAGACCCAGTACTTC.

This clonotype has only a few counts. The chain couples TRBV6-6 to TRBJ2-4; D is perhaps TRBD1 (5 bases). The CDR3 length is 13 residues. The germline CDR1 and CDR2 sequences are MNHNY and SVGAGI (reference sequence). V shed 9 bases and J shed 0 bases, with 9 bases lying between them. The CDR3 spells CASQGGAKNIQYF. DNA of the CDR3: TGTGCCAGTCAGGGTGGAGCCAAAAACATTCAGTACTTC.

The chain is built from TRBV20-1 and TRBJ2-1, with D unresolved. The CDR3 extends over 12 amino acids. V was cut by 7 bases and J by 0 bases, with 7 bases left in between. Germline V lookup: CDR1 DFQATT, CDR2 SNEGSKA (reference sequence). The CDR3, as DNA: TGCAGTGGGTTGGGCTCCTACAATGAGCAGTTCTTC. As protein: CSGLGSYNEQFF.

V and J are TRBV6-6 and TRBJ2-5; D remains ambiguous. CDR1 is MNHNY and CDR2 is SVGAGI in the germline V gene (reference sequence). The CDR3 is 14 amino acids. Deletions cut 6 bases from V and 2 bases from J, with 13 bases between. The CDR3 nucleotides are TGTGCCAGCAGCCTCGTTAGAGTGCAAGAGACCCAGTACTTC. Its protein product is CASSLVRVQETQYF.

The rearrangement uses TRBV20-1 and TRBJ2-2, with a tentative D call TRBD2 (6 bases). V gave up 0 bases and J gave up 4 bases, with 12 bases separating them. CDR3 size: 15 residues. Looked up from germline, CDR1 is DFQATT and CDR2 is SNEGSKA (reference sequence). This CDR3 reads CSARDRLVGTGELFF. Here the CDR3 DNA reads TGCAGTGCTAGAGATCGACTAGTTGGCACCGGGGAGCTGTTTTTT.

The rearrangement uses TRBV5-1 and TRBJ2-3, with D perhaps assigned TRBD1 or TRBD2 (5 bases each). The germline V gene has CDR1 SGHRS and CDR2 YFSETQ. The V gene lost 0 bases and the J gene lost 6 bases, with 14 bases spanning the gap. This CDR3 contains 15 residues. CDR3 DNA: TGCGCCAGCAGCTTGGAACAGCCGGGGCCTGATACGCAGTATTTT. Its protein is CASSLEQPGPDTQYF.

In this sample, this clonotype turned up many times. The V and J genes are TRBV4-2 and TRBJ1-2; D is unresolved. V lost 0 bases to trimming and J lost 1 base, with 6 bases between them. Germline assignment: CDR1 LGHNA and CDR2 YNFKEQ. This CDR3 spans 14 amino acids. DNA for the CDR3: TGTGCCAGCAGCCAAGAACGGGGTAACTATGGCTACACCTTC. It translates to CASSQERGNYGYTF.

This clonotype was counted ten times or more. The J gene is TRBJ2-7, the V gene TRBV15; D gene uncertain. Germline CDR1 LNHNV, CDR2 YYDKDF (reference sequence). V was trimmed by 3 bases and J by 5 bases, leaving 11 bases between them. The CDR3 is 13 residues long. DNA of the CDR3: TGTGCCACCAGCAGTTCATTAGGGAACGAGCAGTACTTC. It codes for CATSSSLGNEQYF.

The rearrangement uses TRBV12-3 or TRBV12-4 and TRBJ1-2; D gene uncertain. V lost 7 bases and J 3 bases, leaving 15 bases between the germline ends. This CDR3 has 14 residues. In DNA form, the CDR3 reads TGTGCCAGCACTCCTTCGCCAGACTACTATGGCTACACCTTC. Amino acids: CASTPSPDYYGYTF.

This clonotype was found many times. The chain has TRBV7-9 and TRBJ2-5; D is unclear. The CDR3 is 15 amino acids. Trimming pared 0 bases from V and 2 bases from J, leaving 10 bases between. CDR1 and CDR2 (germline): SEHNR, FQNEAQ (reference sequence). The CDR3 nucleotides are TGTGCCAGCAGCTTAGCGAATTGGCCGCAAGAGACCCAGTACTTC. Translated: CASSLANWPQETQYF. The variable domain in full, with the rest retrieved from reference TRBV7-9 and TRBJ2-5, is DTGVSQNPRHKITKRGQNVTFRCDPISEHNRLYWYRQTLGQGPEFLTYFQNEAQLEKSRLLSDRFSAERPKGSFSTLEIQRTEQGDSAMYLCASSLANWPQETQYFGPGTRLLVL.

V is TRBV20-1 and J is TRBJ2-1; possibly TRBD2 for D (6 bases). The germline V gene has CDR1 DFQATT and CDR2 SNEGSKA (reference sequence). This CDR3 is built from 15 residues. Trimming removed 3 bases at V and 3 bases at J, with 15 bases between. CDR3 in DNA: TGCAGTGCTAGTGGGCTAGCGCTTAACTACAATGAGCAGTTCTTC. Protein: CSASGLALNYNEQFF.

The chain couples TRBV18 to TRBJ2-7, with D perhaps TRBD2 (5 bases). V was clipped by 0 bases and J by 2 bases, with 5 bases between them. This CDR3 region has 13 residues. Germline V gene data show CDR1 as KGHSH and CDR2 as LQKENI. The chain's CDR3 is CASSPPSAYEQYF. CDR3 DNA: TGTGCCAGCTCACCACCTAGCGCCTACGAGCAGTACTTC.

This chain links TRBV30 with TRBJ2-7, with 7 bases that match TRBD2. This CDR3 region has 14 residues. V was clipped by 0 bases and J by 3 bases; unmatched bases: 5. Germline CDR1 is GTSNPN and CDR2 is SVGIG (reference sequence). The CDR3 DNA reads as TGTGCCTGGAGTGTTGGGCTAGCGGACTACGAGCAGTACTTC. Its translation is CAWSVGLADYEQYF.

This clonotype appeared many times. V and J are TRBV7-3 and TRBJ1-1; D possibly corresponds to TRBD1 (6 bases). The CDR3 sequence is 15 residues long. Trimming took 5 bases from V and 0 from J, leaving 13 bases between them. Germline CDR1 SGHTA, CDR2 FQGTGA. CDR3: CASSPSGVMNTEAFF. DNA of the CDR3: TGTGCCAGCAGCCCATCAGGGGTGATGAACACTGAAGCTTTCTTT.

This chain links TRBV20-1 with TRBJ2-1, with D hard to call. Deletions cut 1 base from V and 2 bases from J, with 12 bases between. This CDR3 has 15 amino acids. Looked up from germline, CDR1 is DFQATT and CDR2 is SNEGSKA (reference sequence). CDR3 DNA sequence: TGCAGTGCTAGAGCCCCCGGCGGTCCCTACAATGAGCAGTTCTTC. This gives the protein CSARAPGGPYNEQFF.

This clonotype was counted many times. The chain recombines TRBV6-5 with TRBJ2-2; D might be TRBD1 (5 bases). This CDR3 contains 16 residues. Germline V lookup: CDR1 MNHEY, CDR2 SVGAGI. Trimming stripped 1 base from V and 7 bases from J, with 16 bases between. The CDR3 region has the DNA TGTGCCAGCAGTTACTTCAATCCAGGGCAAAACGGGGAGCTGTTTTTT. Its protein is CASSYFNPGQNGELFF.

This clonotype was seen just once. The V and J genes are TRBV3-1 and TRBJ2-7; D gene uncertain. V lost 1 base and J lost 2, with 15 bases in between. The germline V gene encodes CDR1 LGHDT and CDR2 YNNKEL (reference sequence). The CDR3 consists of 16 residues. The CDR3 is CASSQVGMYGPYEQYF. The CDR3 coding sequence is TGTGCCAGCAGCCAAGTCGGTATGTATGGTCCCTACGAGCAGTACTTC.

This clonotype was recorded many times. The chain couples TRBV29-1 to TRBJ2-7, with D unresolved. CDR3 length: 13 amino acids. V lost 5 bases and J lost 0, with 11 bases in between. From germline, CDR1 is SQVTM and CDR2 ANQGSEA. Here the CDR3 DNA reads TGCAGCGTTTCGATGGGTCCCTCCTACGAGCAGTACTTC. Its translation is CSVSMGPSYEQYF.

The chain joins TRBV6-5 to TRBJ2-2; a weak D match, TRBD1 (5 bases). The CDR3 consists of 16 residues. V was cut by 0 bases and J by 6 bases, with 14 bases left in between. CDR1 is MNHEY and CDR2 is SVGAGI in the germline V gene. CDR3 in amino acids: CASSYSIGAGAGELFF. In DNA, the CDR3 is TGTGCCAGCAGTTACTCGATTGGGGCAGGAGCCGGGGAGCTGTTTTTT.

CDR3 nucleotides: TGTGCCAGCAGCCATCAGGGTTTCAGCTACACCTTC. Protein sequence: CASSHQGFSYTF. V is TRBV11-2 and J is TRBJ1-2; D might be TRBD1 (5 bases). The V end was cut by 5 bases, the J end by 9 bases, with 13 bases between. Per germline, CDR1 SGHAT and CDR2 FQNNGV. This CDR3 comprises 12 residues.

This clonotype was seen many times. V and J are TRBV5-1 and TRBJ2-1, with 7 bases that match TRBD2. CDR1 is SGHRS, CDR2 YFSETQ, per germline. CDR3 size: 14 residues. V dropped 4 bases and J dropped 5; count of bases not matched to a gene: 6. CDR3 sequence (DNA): TGCGCCAGCAGCGGCGGACTAGGTAACAATGAGCAGTTCTTC. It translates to CASSGGLGNNEQFF.

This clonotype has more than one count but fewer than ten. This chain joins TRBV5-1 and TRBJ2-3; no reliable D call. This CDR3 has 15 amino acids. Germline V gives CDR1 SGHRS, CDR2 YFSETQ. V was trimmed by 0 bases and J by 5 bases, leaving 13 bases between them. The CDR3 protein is CASSLVLGVRDTQYF. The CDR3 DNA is TGCGCCAGCAGCTTGGTCCTAGGCGTCCGAGATACGCAGTATTTT. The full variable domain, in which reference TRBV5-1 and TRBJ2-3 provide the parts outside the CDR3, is KAGVTQTPRYLIKTRGQQVTLSCSPISGHRSVSWYQQTPGQGLQFLFEYFSETQRNKGNFPGRFSGRQFSNSRSEMNVSTLELGDSALYLCASSLVLGVRDTQYFGPGTRLTVL.

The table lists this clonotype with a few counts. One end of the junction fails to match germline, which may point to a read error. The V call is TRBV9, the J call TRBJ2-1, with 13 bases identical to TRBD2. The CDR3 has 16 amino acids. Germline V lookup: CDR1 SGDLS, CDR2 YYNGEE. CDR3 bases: TGTGCCAGCAGCGTAGGGGAGACTAGCGGGAGGCTCACATTTAGCTTC. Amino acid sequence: CASSVGETSGRLTFSF.

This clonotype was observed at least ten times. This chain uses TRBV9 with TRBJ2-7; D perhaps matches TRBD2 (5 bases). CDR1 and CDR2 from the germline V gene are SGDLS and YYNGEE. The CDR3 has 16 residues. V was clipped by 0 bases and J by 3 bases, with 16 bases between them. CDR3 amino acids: CASSVVATSGFYEQYF. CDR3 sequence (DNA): TGTGCCAGCAGCGTAGTGGCTACCAGCGGATTCTACGAGCAGTACTTC.

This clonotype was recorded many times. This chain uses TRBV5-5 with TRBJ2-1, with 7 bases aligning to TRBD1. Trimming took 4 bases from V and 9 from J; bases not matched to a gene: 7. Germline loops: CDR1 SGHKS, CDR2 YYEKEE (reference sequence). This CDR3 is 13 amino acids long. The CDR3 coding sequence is TGTGCCAGCAGCCCTACTTCAGGGGGTGAGCAGTTCTTC. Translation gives CASSPTSGGEQFF. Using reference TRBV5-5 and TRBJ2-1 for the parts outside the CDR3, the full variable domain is DAGVTQSPTHLIKTRGQQVTLRCSPISGHKSVSWYQQVLGQGPQFIFQYYEKEERGRGNFPDRFSARQFPNYSSELNVNALLLGDSALYLCASSPTSGGEQFFGPGTRLTVL.

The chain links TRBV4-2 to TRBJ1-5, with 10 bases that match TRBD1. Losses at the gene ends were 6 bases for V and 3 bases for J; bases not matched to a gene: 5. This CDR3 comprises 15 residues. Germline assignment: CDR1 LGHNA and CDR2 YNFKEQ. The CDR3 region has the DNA TGTGCCAGCAGACCCGGGACAGGGGTCAATCAGCCCCAGCATTTT. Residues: CASRPGTGVNQPQHF.

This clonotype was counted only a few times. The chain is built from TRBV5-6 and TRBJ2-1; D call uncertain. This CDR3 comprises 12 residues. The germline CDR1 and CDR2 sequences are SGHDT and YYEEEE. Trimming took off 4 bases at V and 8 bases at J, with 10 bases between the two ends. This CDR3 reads CASSIHGHEQFF. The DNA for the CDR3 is TGTGCCAGCAGCATCCATGGCCATGAGCAGTTCTTC.

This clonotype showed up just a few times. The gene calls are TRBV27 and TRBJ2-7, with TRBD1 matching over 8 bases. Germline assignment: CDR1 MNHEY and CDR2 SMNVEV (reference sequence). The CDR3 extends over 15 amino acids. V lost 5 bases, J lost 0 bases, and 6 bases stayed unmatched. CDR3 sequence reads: CASSLDRAPSYEQYF. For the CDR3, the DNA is TGTGCCAGCAGTCTGGACAGGGCACCCTCCTACGAGCAGTACTTC.

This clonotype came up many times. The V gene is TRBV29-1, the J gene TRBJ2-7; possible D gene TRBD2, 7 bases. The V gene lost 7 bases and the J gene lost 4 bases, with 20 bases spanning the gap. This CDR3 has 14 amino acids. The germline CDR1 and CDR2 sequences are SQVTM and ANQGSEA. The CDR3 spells CSAAGGRGPYEQYF. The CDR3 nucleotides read TGCAGCGCTGCCGGAGGGCGGGGGCCTTACGAGCAGTACTTC.